This T cell receptor beta chain was retrieved from a study of CD8+ T cells in alopecia areata. Isolated RNA was reverse transcribed into cDNA used as the sequencing template. The assay was immunoSEQ multiplex PCR, and TCRdb's table has in-frame clones only and misses some. The sample consists of approximately 63,000 clones, approximately 60% of them appearing once. This CDR3 has 14 residues. From germline, CDR1 is SGHDT and CDR2 YYEEEE. V gave up 1 base and J gave up 5 bases, with 11 bases separating them. Sequenced material: CD8+ T cells sorted from blood, taken at week 0. The rearrangement uses TRBV5-6 and TRBJ2-3; maybe TRBD1 (6 bases). This sequence was found in a human donor with alopecia areata. The CDR3 nucleotides are TGTGCCAGCAGCTTGTACAGGGTTGGAGATACGCAGTATTTT. It specifies CASSLYRVGDTQYF.